The rows below give T cell receptor beta chains drawn from one sample of a study of T cell changes during pregnancy in multiple sclerosis. Produced via immunoSEQ multiplex PCR; TCRdb's table is partial and in-frame only. The table includes 80,000 to 100,000 clones, under 95% detected once. This sample comprised peripheral blood, obtained after pregnancy. These receptors all stem from a female donor with multiple sclerosis, enrolled in a pregnancy study. The CDR3 runs from the conserved cysteine through the conserved F or W. Fields, in order: clone size, D gene, J gene, V gene, CDR3 DNA, CDR3 protein. A D gene is named only where the DNA matches it firmly. Size values are once, few and many counts, or a class for expanded clones, and some rows have none.

size: NA
D: TRBD1
J: TRBJ2-2
V: TRBV27
DNA: TGTGCCAGCCGTTCTACTCCCGGGACAGGGGACACCGGGGAGCTGTTTTTT
CDR3: CASRSTPGTGDTGELFF

size: NA
D: TRBD1
J: TRBJ2-7
V: TRBV27
DNA: TGTGCCAGCAGTTTCCGCGGGGACAGGGTGACTTTGGGGGAGCAGTACTTC
CDR3: CASSFRGDRVTLGEQYF

size: NA
D: NA
J: TRBJ2-3
V: TRBV2
DNA: TGTGCCAGCAGTCCTAATAGAGATACGCAGTATTTT
CDR3: CASSPNRDTQYF

size: NA
D: TRBD1
J: TRBJ2-7
V: TRBV5-6
DNA: TGTGCCAGCGATGGCCGGGACAGGGGACTAACCTCCTACGAGCAGTACTTC
CDR3: CASDGRDRGLTSYEQYF

size: NA
D: TRBD2
J: TRBJ2-7
V: TRBV13
DNA: TGTGCCAGCAGCCCTAGCGGGATCTACGAGCAGTACTTC
CDR3: CASSPSGIYEQYF

size: NA
D: NA
J: TRBJ1-5
V: TRBV7-2
DNA: TGTGCCAGCAGCTCTGGGCGAAATCAGCCCCAGCATTTT
CDR3: CASSSGRNQPQHF

size: NA
D: NA
J: TRBJ1-2
V: TRBV5-1
DNA: TGCGCCAGCAGTCTGGACACCTTCGGTAACAAGGGAGGCTACACCTTC
CDR3: CASSLDTFGNKGGYTF

size: NA
D: TRBD1
J: TRBJ1-4
V: TRBV15
DNA: TGTGCCACCAGCAGGCGGACAGGGGGTAGTGAAAAACTGTTTTTT
CDR3: CATSRRTGGSEKLFF

size: NA
D: TRBD1
J: TRBJ1-2
V: TRBV5-6
DNA: TGTGCCAGCAGCCTGGGACAGCCGCGCTATGGCTACACCTTC
CDR3: CASSLGQPRYGYTF

size: NA
D: TRBD1
J: TRBJ1-1
V: TRBV13
DNA: TGTGCCAGCAGCTCCCAGGGGGTTTCAGCTTTCTTT
CDR3: CASSSQGVSAFF

size: NA
D: TRBD2
J: TRBJ2-2
V: TRBV7-9
DNA: TGTGCCAGCCGATTCAGCGCTAGCGGGAGGGCCGGGGAGCTGTTTTTT
CDR3: CASRFSASGRAGELFF

size: many
D: TRBD1
J: TRBJ1-4
V: TRBV2
DNA: TGTGCCAGCAGTGACGGACAGGGGGCATGGAAACTGTTTTTT
CDR3: CASSDGQGAWKLFF

size: NA
D: NA
J: TRBJ2-3
V: TRBV27
DNA: TGTGCCAGCAGTTTAGCGGGGATCACAGATACGCAGTATTTT
CDR3: CASSLAGITDTQYF

size: NA
D: TRBD2
J: TRBJ2-2
V: TRBV6-1
DNA: TGTGCCAGCAGACGACTAGCGGGAGCCACCGGGGAGCTGTTTTTT
CDR3: CASRRLAGATGELFF

size: NA
D: NA
J: TRBJ1-5
V: TRBV6-1
DNA: TGTGCCAGCACCCTGTGGGGGGGCAATCAGCCCCAGCATTTT
CDR3: CASTLWGGNQPQHF

size: NA
D: NA
J: TRBJ2-2
V: TRBV25-1
DNA: TGTGCCAGCAGTGGAGTTGGCACCGGGGAGCTGTTTTTT
CDR3: CASSGVGTGELFF

size: NA
D: NA
J: TRBJ2-1
V: TRBV7-9
DNA: TGTGCCAGCAGCTTAAGGGGTGAGAGATACAATGAGCAGTTCTTC
CDR3: CASSLRGERYNEQFF

size: once
D: NA
J: TRBJ1-5
V: TRBV19
DNA: TGTGCCAGTAGTATAGATCTTCATACTGTGTACGATCAGCCCCAGCATTTT
CDR3: CASSIDLHTVYDQPQHF

size: once
D: NA
J: TRBJ2-1
V: TRBV7-9
DNA: TGTGCCAGCAGCCCCCCCCAGGGGTACAATGAGCAGTTCTTC
CDR3: CASSPPQGYNEQFF

size: NA
D: TRBD2
J: TRBJ2-7
V: TRBV29-1
DNA: TGCAGCGTTCGAACTAGCGGAACCTACGAGCAGTACTTC
CDR3: CSVRTSGTYEQYF

size: once
D: TRBD1
J: TRBJ1-4
V: TRBV19
DNA: TGTGCCAGTAGTACTGGGACAGCACTTTATGAAAAACTGTTTTTT
CDR3: CASSTGTALYEKLFF

size: NA
D: TRBD1
J: TRBJ2-1
V: TRBV10-2
DNA: TGCGCCAGCAGTGAGTCGACAGGGACATCGCAGTTCTTC
CDR3: CASSESTGTSQFF

size: NA
D: TRBD2
J: TRBJ2-3
V: TRBV4-2
DNA: TGTGCCAGCAGCCAACTAGCGGGAGGGCCAGATACGCAGTATTTT
CDR3: CASSQLAGGPDTQYF

size: NA
D: NA
J: TRBJ1-1
V: TRBV4-2
DNA: TGTGCCAGCAGCCAAGATACGGGGGGCTACACTGAAGCTTTCTTT
CDR3: CASSQDTGGYTEAFF

size: NA
D: NA
J: TRBJ1-2
V: TRBV5-6
DNA: TGTGCCAGCAGCTCGGCCCCGGGACTGCGCTATGGCTACACCTTC
CDR3: CASSSAPGLRYGYTF

size: once
D: TRBD1
J: TRBJ2-7
V: TRBV9
DNA: TGTGCCAGCAGCCCCCACAGGGGTAGACCAACTTCCTACGAGCAGTACTTC
CDR3: CASSPHRGRPTSYEQYF

size: NA
D: TRBD1
J: TRBJ2-7
V: TRBV11-1
DNA: TGTGCCAGCAGCTCCGGGACAGGGGTGCGCGAGCAGTACTTC
CDR3: CASSSGTGVREQYF

size: NA
D: TRBD1
J: TRBJ2-4
V: TRBV5-4
DNA: TGTGCCAGCAGCTTGTCAGGGGGCAGGGACATTCAGTACTTC
CDR3: CASSLSGGRDIQYF

size: NA
D: TRBD2
J: TRBJ2-2
V: TRBV5-8
DNA: TGTGCCAGCAGCTCGGTACGGGAGGAAGTGCCCGGGGAGCTGTTTTTT
CDR3: CASSSVREEVPGELFF

size: NA
D: NA
J: TRBJ1-2
V: TRBV7-9
DNA: TGTGCCAGCACCCGGGAGGTCTGGGGCTATGGCTACACCTTC
CDR3: CASTREVWGYGYTF

size: NA
D: NA
J: TRBJ2-7
V: TRBV2
DNA: TGTGCCAGCACCTGGAAAGTGAGGGAGCAGTACTTC
CDR3: CASTWKVREQYF

size: few
D: NA
J: TRBJ1-1
V: TRBV30
DNA: TGTGCCTGGGACCCAGGGGACGGAGGAGCTTTCTTT
CDR3: CAWDPGDGGAFF

size: NA
D: TRBD2
J: TRBJ2-1
V: TRBV19
DNA: TGTGCCAGTAGTCCTGCGACTAGCGGGAGGTACAATGAGCAGTTCTTC
CDR3: CASSPATSGRYNEQFF

size: NA
D: TRBD2
J: TRBJ2-7
V: TRBV11-2
DNA: TGTGCCAGCAGCTTCCGACTAGCGATTACCTACGAGCAGTACTTC
CDR3: CASSFRLAITYEQYF

size: NA
D: NA
J: TRBJ1-1
V: TRBV5-4
DNA: TGTGCCAGCAGCTTCAGTGTCGGGGGTAACACTGAAGCTTTCTTT
CDR3: CASSFSVGGNTEAFF

size: NA
D: NA
J: TRBJ2-1
V: TRBV6-1
DNA: TGTGCCAGCAAGGACACCGGTACAGACAATGAGCAGTTCTTC
CDR3: CASKDTGTDNEQFF

size: NA
D: NA
J: TRBJ2-1
V: TRBV4-2
DNA: TGTGCCAGCAGCACCACCGCCGCGCCCGAGCAGTTCTTC
CDR3: CASSTTAAPEQFF

size: NA
D: NA
J: TRBJ1-3
V: TRBV5-1
DNA: TGCGCCAGCAGCTTAGGAACAGGCATCTCTGGAAACACCATATATTTT
CDR3: CASSLGTGISGNTIYF

size: NA
D: TRBD1
J: TRBJ2-1
V: TRBV7-9
DNA: TGTGCCAGCAGCTTACCCCGGACAGGGATCCATGAGCAGTTCTTC
CDR3: CASSLPRTGIHEQFF

size: NA
D: NA
J: TRBJ2-7
V: TRBV7-9
DNA: TGTGCCAGCAGCTCAGGGGAAGAGCAGTACTTC
CDR3: CASSSGEEQYF

size: NA
D: TRBD1
J: TRBJ1-1
V: TRBV7-3
DNA: TGTGCCAGCAGCCCCCAGGGTGGACAGGCTGCTTTCTTT
CDR3: CASSPQGGQAAFF

size: NA
D: NA
J: TRBJ1-5
V: TRBV30
DNA: TGTGCCTGGAGGGCAGGAGGTCTCGATCAGCCCCAGCATTTT
CDR3: CAWRAGGLDQPQHF

size: NA
D: TRBD1
J: TRBJ2-7
V: TRBV2
DNA: TGTGCCAGCAGGGCTCGGGACAGGGCCTACGAGCAGTACTTC
CDR3: CASRARDRAYEQYF

size: few
D: TRBD1
J: TRBJ1-1
V: TRBV2
DNA: TGTGCCAGCAGAACGAACAGGGGGGTGAGCACTGAAGCTTTCTTT
CDR3: CASRTNRGVSTEAFF

size: few
D: NA
J: TRBJ1-1
V: TRBV9
DNA: TGTGCCAGCAGCGTACCAAGCGGGCAGGGGAACACTGAAGCTTTCTTT
CDR3: CASSVPSGQGNTEAFF